These 9 T cell receptor beta chains share one sample of origin, sequenced in a study of blood T cells in healthy people across ages. A sample-barcoded 5' primer and a J-beta primer mix were used in a second PCR of about 6 to 11 cycles. TCRdb reanalysed the 5' RACE reads using MiXCR and keeps one entry per CDR3 protein. The table includes under 2,000,000 distinct CDR3 sequences, roughly 50% detected once. The sample was blood. These receptors were taken from a woman in her forties in good health.

This sequence joins TRBV9 and TRBJ1-2, with 7 bases fitting TRBD1. With 0 bases clipped from V and 6 bases from J, the junction kept 5 bases outside the gene matches. This CDR3 is 14 amino acids long. The V gene's germline CDR1 is SGDLS and CDR2 YYNGEE. In DNA form, the CDR3 reads TGTGCCAGCAGCGTAGAAGGGGGCGCCCATGGCTACACCTTC. It codes for CASSVEGGAHGYTF.

The chain is built from TRBV28 and TRBJ1-5; no firm D call. Looked up from germline, CDR1 is MDHEN and CDR2 is SYDVKM. The CDR3 sequence is 15 residues long. Trimming cost V 10 bases and J 2 bases, with 18 bases left between them. CDR3 residues: CATEYYQFGNQPQHF. CDR3 in DNA: TGTGCCACCGAGTATTATCAGTTTGGCAATCAGCCCCAGCATTTT.

This clonotype was detected a few times. V usage is TRBV5-5 and J usage is TRBJ2-3; D remains ambiguous. Germline-derived CDR1 and CDR2 are SGHKS and YYEKEE (reference sequence). The V gene lost 10 bases and the J gene lost 1 base, with 7 bases spanning the gap. The CDR3 extends over 11 amino acids. The CDR3 DNA is TGTGCCCCCCTGGGCACAGATACGCAGTATTTT. Translated: CAPLGTDTQYF.

V is TRBV29-1 and J is TRBJ2-5, with 7 nucleotides matching TRBD2. Germline trimming cut 4 bases from V and 9 bases from J; bases unmatched to any gene: 14. The CDR3 consists of 14 residues. Germline CDR1 is SQVTM and CDR2 is ANQGSEA. The CDR3 loop reads CSVVAMGRGEAQYF. The CDR3 DNA reads TGCAGCGTTGTTGCGATGGGGAGGGGTGAGGCCCAGTACTTC. The full variable domain, completed using reference TRBV29-1 and TRBJ2-5, is SAVISQKPSRDICQRGTSLTIQCQVDSQVTMMFWYRQQPGQSLTLIATANQGSEATYESGFVIDKFPISRPNLTFSTLTVSNMSPEDSSIYLCSVVAMGRGEAQYFGPGTRLLVL.

The chain carries TRBV25-1 and TRBJ2-5; 8 bases fit TRBD1. Near its end, the DNA agrees better with TRBJ2-7, so the J call may be wrong. The germline V gene has CDR1 MGHDK and CDR2 SYGVNS. This CDR3 region has 13 residues. For the CDR3, the DNA is TGTGCCAGCAGTGAGACAGGGGATTACGAGCAGTACTTC. Its translation is CASSETGDYEQYF.

V is TRBV29-1 and J is TRBJ2-5, with D possibly being TRBD1 or TRBD2 (5 bases each). V was clipped by 2 bases and J by 11 bases, with 21 bases between them. The CDR3 has 14 residues. From germline, CDR1 is SQVTM and CDR2 ANQGSEA. The CDR3 is CSVEPGLGYNEQYF. The CDR3 DNA reads TGCAGCGTTGAACCGGGGCTCGGCTACAATGAGCAGTACTTC.

The rearrangement uses TRBV4-1 and TRBJ2-5; D unclear. The CDR3 sequence is 14 residues long. From germline, CDR1 is MGHRA and CDR2 YSYEKL. Trimming cost V 6 bases and J 5 bases, with 16 bases left between them. For the CDR3, the DNA is TGCGCCAGCAGTACTATTGGGCTTCGGGAGACCCAGTACTTC. Amino acids: CASSTIGLRETQYF.

The table lists this clonotype with a few counts. This sequence joins TRBV4-2 and TRBJ1-1; D remains unclear. Between the trimmed V and J ends, which lost 5 bases and 5 bases, there was a span of 6 bases. CDR3 length: 11 residues. The germline CDR1 and CDR2 sequences are LGHNA and YNFKEQ. Here the CDR3 DNA reads TGTGCCAGCAGCGACTGGACTGAAGCTTTCTTT. This translates into CASSDWTEAFF.

CDR3: CASSYGLSSSYNSPLHF. For the CDR3, the DNA is TGTGCCAGCAGTTACGGGCTTTCGAGCTCCTATAATTCACCCCTCCACTTT. V usage is TRBV6-2 or TRBV6-3 and J usage is TRBJ1-6; no clear D gene. V lost 2 bases, J lost 0 bases, and 11 bases lay in between. CDR3 length equals 17 residues. Per the germline V gene, CDR1 is MNHEY and CDR2 is SVGEGT.